This entry is about one T cell receptor (beta chain). What it binds is not known. This entry is derived from a study of CD8 T cells in ankylosing spondylitis. Notes on the study in general: Matched ankylosing spondylitis synovial fluid reportedly showed significant enrichment of disease-linked clones. Relatively scarce in peripheral blood, disease-linked clones were CD8+. It appeared that ankylosing spondylitis blood was characterized by a TCR beta motif of fewer than ten highly homologous variants.

In germline, CDR1 is DFQATT, CDR2 SNEGSKA (reference sequence). V was cut by 0 bases and J by 8 bases, with 14 bases left in between. The CDR3 has 14 residues. TCRdb used MiXCR to reprocess the 5' RACE reads, holding one entry per CDR3 protein. The sample consists of a few hundred thousand distinct CDR3 sequences, about a sixth of them appearing once. This clonotype was obtained from a male donor with ankylosing spondylitis or in good health (not recorded which). The gene calls are TRBV20-1 and TRBJ2-1; either TRBD1 or TRBD2 may supply D (6 bases each). Sequences were obtained from blood, either unsorted or a sorted T cell fraction (not recorded which). CDR3 sequence (DNA): TGCAGTGCTAGAGATGGGGGGCGCTTGGATGAGCAGTTCTTC. Its protein is CSARDGGRLDEQFF.